The sequence of this T cell receptor (beta chain) was determined in a study of shared clonotypes between healthy human individuals (dated by TCRdb to the early 2020s). At the level of the whole study: A couple of women and a few men aged 18 to 49 years were included in the cohort. The study deeply sequenced blood TCR repertoires of about 5 healthy adults to estimate repertoire size and the extent of clonotype sharing between individuals. Each donor's leukapheresis produced roughly between roughly 0.85 and 10 billion PBMCs. To increase sequencing depth and limit assay-specific biases, TCR repertoire library preparation and sequencing were carried out by different laboratories using diverse techniques. For each donor, three plates each were used for CD4 naive and CD4 memory, two plates were used for CD8 naive, and one plate was used for CD8 memory. Overall study outcomes, separate from this receptor: Because the study included only a small number of donors, the genetic and exposure-history diversity represented was limited. Around 5.4% of naive CD4, 3.5% of naive CD8, approximately 2% of memory CD4, and approximately 0.39% of memory CD8 clonotypes were shared across a handful of donors. Naive subsets generally had larger estimated clonotype richness than memory subsets did. Higher generation probabilities were observed for clonotypes shared by all four sorted-subset donors than for non-shared clonotypes. Pairwise subsampling indicated that sequencing depth was expected to affect the degree of clonotype sharing among donors. Sampling was limited to blood, and TCR repertoires in tissue likely differ from TCR repertoires in blood. Incomplete sequencing was indicated by rarefaction of sorted-subset datasets, despite the large sequencing depth.

TCR CDR3 regions were amplified from genomic DNA by multiplex PCR using the deep immunoSEQ assay. Genomic DNA extracted from each cell subset was distributed evenly over all wells of several immunoSEQ 96-well plates, and each plate served as one replicate. For sorted subsets, around 200 ng genomic DNA, equal to tens of thousands of T cell genomes, was loaded into each replicate PCR. Purified libraries were measured with a Qubit 3.0 fluorometer, size-checked on a Bioanalyzer 2100, and measured again with the KAPA Library Quantification kit. A separate single-read 150-cycle Illumina NextSeq 550 flow cell was used to sequence each immunoSEQ 96-well plate. On the study's bioinformatics: Because the immunoSEQ output included only junctional sequences and no quality scores, the filtering could not be the same as the filtering used for full-length reads. To assign V/J genes and CDR3, sequences were annotated against IMGT germline references using PyIR, a Python wrapper for IgBLAST v1.9. Reads with weak V/J assignments (E-value above 1e-6), missing CDR3, stop codons, out-of-frame junctions, or ambiguous translated residues were removed. V3J clonotypes were defined as sequences sharing the same inferred V gene, J gene, and CDR3 amino acid sequence. Percentage overlap between repertoires was computed as shared unique clonotypes divided by the size of the smaller repertoire. Repertoire richness was assessed with RTK rarefaction, the Chao1 estimator, and Recon v2.1 estimates of unobserved clonotypes. Generation probabilities were computed with OLGA for all TCRbeta clonotypes obtained by the gDNA method from several donors. The table was pulled from immuneACCESS by TCRdb, which kept in-frame rearrangements only. Such tables lose some clones; where checked, under half of the loss comes from unresolved V genes, and the rest has no known cause. The V and J calls and clone size were taken over from that table, and D and trimming were inferred from the DNA. This sample gives around 560,000 clones in total; roughly 95% of them show up just once. Approximately 0.11% of the sample comes from the top ten.

CD8 naive samples were CD45RO-negative cells positively selected for CCR7, giving a CD45RA+CCR7+ population that excluded TemRA cells. The donors were healthy, HIV-negative adults with no recently reported acute infections or vaccinations. Only Caucasian adults living in Nashville, Tennessee, USA were represented among the donors. Blood was obtained by leukapheresis, after which PBMCs were separated by Ficoll-Histopaque density gradient centrifugation and cryopreserved in liquid nitrogen vapor phase. Purity and quantity of every magnetically sorted T cell population were checked by analytical flow cytometry. Each sorted fraction had its genomic DNA isolated and then quantified by UV absorbance on a Nanodrop 2000c. The count of this clone is one. Its antigen is still unknown. Per-base quality was not reported, and no clone a single base away is much larger than it. The CDR3 contains 13 residues, cysteine and phenylalanine counted. Just the 39-base CDR3 DNA is kept, in frame starting at base 1. Based on the germline V gene (reference sequence), the CDR1 and CDR2 sequences are SSHAT and FNYEAQ. V is trimmed back by 5 bases and J by 6 bases, and the junction contains 4 bases that no gene match accounts for.

Sequenced input: naive CD8+ T cells sorted from blood. Interpreted using the paper, the cell subset or site label stands for: CD45RA+CCR7+. This TCR was recovered from a woman aged 25 to 39 in good health. The sequence joins TRBV7-7 to TRBJ1-1; 9 nucleotides in the junction match TRBD1. The DNA is TGTGCCAGCAGCGCACGGACAGGGGCTGAAGCTTTCTTT. Its translation is CASSARTGAEAFF.